The present TCR beta chain was sequenced within a study of blood T cell repertoires in COVID-19. This clone was recorded once. The protocol was immunoSEQ multiplex PCR, while the TCRdb copy is restricted to in-frame clones and leaves out a portion. Of hundreds of thousands of clones in the sample, around nine tenths were seen once. Participants were aged roughly 18 to 89 years from roughly 26 US areas. Participant-given clinical history determined each cohort assignment. Cohort 3 recovery required two negative PCRs, clearance, or symptom resolution. Trimming at V came to 5 bases and at J to 5 bases, leaving 1 base not matched to a gene. The CDR3 length is 12 residues. Germline V CDR1 and CDR2: SGHTA, FQGTGA.

The sequencing sample was made of PBMCs or T cells enriched from blood (not recorded which). The chain uses TRBV7-3 and TRBJ2-5, with 8 bases fitting TRBD1. The source is a woman aged 40 to 50 who had recovered from COVID-19. The CDR3 nucleotides are TGTGCCAGCAGCGGGGACAGGGAGACCCAGTACTTC. It yields the protein CASSGDRETQYF.